This TCR beta chain was identified during a study of T cells expressing NK-cell markers. The study's findings and limits: Four donors showed these clonotypes also leading the CD3+CD56-NKG2C+ fraction. HCMV specificity of the expanded NKG2C+ T cell clones stayed unclear.

Concerning this clonotype: Its antigen is undetermined.

The CDR3 has 14 amino acids. Looked up from germline, CDR1 is LGHNA and CDR2 is YNFKEQ. 5'RACE template switching built TCR beta cDNA with unique molecular identifiers. TCRdb processed the 5' RACE reads again and assigns one entry to each CDR3 protein, with no DNA. The table counts around 550,000 distinct CDR3 sequences; approximately 4% lies in the top ten. This chain links TRBV4-2 with TRBJ1-1. The source of this sequence is a man younger than 35 in good health. The sequenced material came from blood T cells: a sorted CD56 or NKG2C T cell subset, CD4+ or CD8+ T cells, or bulk PBMC T cells (not recorded which). CDR3 sequence: CASSQHEGLSEAFF.